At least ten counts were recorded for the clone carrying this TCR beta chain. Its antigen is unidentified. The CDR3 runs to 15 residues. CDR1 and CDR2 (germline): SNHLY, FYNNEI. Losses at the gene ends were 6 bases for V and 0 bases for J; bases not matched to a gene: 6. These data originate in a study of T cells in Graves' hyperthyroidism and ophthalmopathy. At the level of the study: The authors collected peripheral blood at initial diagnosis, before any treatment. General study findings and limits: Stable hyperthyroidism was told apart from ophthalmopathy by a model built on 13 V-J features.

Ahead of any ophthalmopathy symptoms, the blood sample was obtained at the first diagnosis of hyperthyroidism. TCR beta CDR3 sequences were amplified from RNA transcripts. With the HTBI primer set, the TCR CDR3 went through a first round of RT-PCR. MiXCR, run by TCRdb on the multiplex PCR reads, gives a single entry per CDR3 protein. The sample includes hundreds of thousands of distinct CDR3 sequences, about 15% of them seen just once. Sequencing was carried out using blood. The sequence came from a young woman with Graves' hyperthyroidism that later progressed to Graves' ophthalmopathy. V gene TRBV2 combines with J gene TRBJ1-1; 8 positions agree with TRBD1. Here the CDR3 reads CASRQGEIVNTEAFF. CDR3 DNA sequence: TGTGCCAGCAGACAGGGGGAAATCGTGAACACTGAAGCTTTCTTT. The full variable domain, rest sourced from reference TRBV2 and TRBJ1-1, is EPEVTQTPSHQVTQMGQEVILRCVPISNHLYFYWYRQILGQKVEFLVSFYNNEISEKSEIFDDQFSVERPDGSNFTLKIRSTKLEDSAMYFCASRQGEIVNTEAFFGQGTRLTVV.